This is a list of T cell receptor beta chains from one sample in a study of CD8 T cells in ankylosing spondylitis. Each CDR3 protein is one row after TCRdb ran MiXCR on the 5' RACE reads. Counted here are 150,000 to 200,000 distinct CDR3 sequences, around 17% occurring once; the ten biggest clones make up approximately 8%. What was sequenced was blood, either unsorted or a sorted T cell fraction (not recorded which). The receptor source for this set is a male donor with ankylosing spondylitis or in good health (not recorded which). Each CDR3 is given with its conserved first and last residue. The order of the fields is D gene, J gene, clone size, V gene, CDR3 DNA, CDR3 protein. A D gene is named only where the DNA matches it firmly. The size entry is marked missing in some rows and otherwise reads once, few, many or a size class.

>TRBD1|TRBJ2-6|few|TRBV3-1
TGTGCCAGCAGCCGACAGGGGGCGAGGGCCAACGTCCTGACTTTC
CASSRQGARANVLTF
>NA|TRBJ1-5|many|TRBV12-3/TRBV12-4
TGTGCCAGCAGTTTAGGAGGGTACAATCAGCCCCAGCATTTT
CASSLGGYNQPQHF
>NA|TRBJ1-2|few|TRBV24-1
TGTGCCACCAGTTTTGCTAACTATGGCTACACCTTC
CATSFANYGYTF
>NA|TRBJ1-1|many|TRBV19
TGTGCCACCCAACAGACGAACACTGAAGCTTTCTTT
CATQQTNTEAFF
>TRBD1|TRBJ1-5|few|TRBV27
TGTGCCAGCAGTGCGGACAGGGAATACTCCCTTAGCAATCAGCCCCAGCATTTT
CASSADREYSLSNQPQHF
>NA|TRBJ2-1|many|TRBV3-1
TGTGCCAGCAGCCAGTCCGGGACTCCGGAGCAGTTCTTC
CASSQSGTPEQFF
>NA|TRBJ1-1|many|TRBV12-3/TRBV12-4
TGTGCCAGCAGCCCCCCGGTAGGGAACACTGAAGCTTTCTTT
CASSPPVGNTEAFF
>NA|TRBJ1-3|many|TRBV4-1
TGCGCCAGCAGCCAAGATGCGTTGGGGATAGCCGGAAACACCATATATTTT
CASSQDALGIAGNTIYF
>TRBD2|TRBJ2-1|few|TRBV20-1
TGCTGTGCTAGGATATTACTAGCGGGAGCTTACAATGAGCAGTTCTTC
CCARILLAGAYNEQFF
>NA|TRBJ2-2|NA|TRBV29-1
TGCAGCGCCAGGACACTGAACACCGGGGAGCTGTTTTTT
CSARTLNTGELFF
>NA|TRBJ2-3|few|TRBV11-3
TGTGCCAGCAGCCGCTCGGTTGCAGATACGCAGTATTTT
CASSRSVADTQYF
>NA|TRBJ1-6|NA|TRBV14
TGTGCCAGCAGCCAAGATAGGACGACACCCCTCCACTTT
CASSQDRTTPLHF
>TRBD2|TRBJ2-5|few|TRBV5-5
TGTGCCAGCAGCCCCGGACTAGCTCAGACCCAGTACTTC
CASSPGLAQTQYF
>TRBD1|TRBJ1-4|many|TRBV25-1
TGTGCCAGCAGTGAATCGACAGGGGGTAATGAAAAACTGTTTTTT
CASSESTGGNEKLFF
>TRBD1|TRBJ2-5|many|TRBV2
TGTGCCAGCACGAGGGACAGGCAAGAGACCCAGTACTTC
CASTRDRQETQYF
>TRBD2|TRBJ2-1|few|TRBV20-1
TGCAGTGCTAGCGGGCGTACTAGCGGGCGAAACAATGAGCAGTTCTTC
CSASGRTSGRNNEQFF
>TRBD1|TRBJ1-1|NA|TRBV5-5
TGTGCCAGCAGCGTGACAGGGACGAACGCTGAAGCTTTCTTT
CASSVTGTNAEAFF
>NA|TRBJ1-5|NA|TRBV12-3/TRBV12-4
TGTGCCAGCAGTTTAGCGCTAGGCGATCAGCCCCAGCATTTT
CASSLALGDQPQHF
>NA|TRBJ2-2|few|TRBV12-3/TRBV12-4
TGTGCCAGCAGTTTAGCGCACAGGGATCACGGGGAGCTGTTTTTT
CASSLAHRDHGELFF
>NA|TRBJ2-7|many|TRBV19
TGTGCCAGTATCGAGAGGGGCTACGAGCAGTACTTC
CASIERGYEQYF
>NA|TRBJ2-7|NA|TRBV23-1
TGCGCCAGCGCGGCATCGAACAGGGACGAGCAGTACTTC
CASAASNRDEQYF
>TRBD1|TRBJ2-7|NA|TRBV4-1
TGCGCCAGCAGCCAACCCCGGACAGGTGCCTACGAGCAGTACTTC
CASSQPRTGAYEQYF
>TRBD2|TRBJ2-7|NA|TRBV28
TGTGCCAGCAGACTAGCGGGAGGCCACGAGCAGTACTTC
CASRLAGGHEQYF
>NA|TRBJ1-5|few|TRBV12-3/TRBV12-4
TGTGCCAGCAACCACTACGGCAATCAGCCCCAGCATTTT
CASNHYGNQPQHF
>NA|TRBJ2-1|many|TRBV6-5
TGTGCCACGTCCGAATTTGGACTCGAGCAGTTCTTC
CATSEFGLEQFF
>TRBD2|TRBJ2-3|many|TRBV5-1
TGCGCCAGCAGCTTGTCCTCTAGCGGGAGCACAGATACGCAGTATTTT
CASSLSSSGSTDTQYF
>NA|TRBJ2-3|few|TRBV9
TGTGCCAGCAGCGTAGGAACGGCAGATACGCAGTATTTT
CASSVGTADTQYF
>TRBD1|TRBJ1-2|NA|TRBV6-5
TGTGCCAGCAGTAACTCAGGGGGACGTCCCTACACCTTC
CASSNSGGRPYTF
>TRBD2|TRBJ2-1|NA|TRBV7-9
TGTGCCAGCAGCTTTCTAGCGGGGGGTGGGGGCAATGAGCAGTTCTTC
CASSFLAGGGGNEQFF
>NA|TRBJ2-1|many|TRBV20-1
TGCAGTGCTAGAGAGGCAGGGGTCAGCTCCTACAATGAGCAGTTCTTC
CSAREAGVSSYNEQFF
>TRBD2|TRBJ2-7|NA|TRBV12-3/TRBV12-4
TGTGCCAGCAGTCTGAGACTAGCGGGAGTAATTTACGAGCAGTACTTC
CASSLRLAGVIYEQYF
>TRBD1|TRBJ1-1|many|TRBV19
TGTGCCAGTAGTCCCCAGGGGGCTGTGGCTGAAGCTTTCTTT
CASSPQGAVAEAFF
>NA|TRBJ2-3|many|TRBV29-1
TGCAGCGTTGGAATCGGTACGCAGTATTTT
CSVGIGTQYF
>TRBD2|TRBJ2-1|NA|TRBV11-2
TGTGCCAGCAGTCCCTCGGATTTAGCGGGAGCGGACTACGATGAGCAGTTCTTC
CASSPSDLAGADYDEQFF
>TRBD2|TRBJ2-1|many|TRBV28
TGTGCCAGCAGTTTTTATACTGCGGGAGCAGGGAACAATGAGCAGTTCTTC
CASSFYTAGAGNNEQFF
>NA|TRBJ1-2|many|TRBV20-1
TGCAGTGCTAGGAACCAGGCGGGTGGCTACACCTTC
CSARNQAGGYTF
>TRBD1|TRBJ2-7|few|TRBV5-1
TGCGCCAGCAGCTTGGCCACAGGGGTTTTCGAGCAGTACTTC
CASSLATGVFEQYF
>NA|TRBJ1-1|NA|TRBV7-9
TGTGCCAGCAGTTTGAGGGTTGGGGCCACTGAAGCTTTCTTT
CASSLRVGATEAFF
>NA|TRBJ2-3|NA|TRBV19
TGTGCCAGTAGTACGGGTACAGATACGCAGTATTTT
CASSTGTDTQYF
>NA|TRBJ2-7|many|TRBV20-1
TGCAGTGCTAGGGAGACTAGAATTTCCGAGCAGTACTTC
CSARETRISEQYF
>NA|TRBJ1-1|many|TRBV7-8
TGTGCCAGCAGCTTAGCACGGACAGCGAACACTGAAGCTTTCTTT
CASSLARTANTEAFF
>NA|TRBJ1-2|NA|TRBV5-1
TGCGCCAGCAGCAAGGACGGTAACTATGGCTACACCTTC
CASSKDGNYGYTF
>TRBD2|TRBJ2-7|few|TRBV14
TGTGCCAGCAGCCGCCTAGCGGGAGCGCCCTACGAGCAGTACTTC
CASSRLAGAPYEQYF